Presented here are 6 T cell receptor beta chains from one specimen sequenced in a study of blood T cell repertoires in COVID-19. TCRdb's copy holds only in-frame clones and misses some; the assay was immunoSEQ multiplex PCR. The table has 40,000 to 50,000 clones, 70% to 90% seen once. What was sequenced was peripheral blood. Receptor source: a man aged 35 to 55 with active COVID-19.

The V and J genes are TRBV7-3 and TRBJ1-6; 8 nucleotides align to TRBD1. CDR1 and CDR2 (germline): SGHTA, FQGTGA. Trimming took 2 bases from V and 14 from J; bases not matched to a gene: 11. This CDR3 is 15 amino acids long. CDR3 nucleotide sequence: TGTGCCAGCAGCTTATTTCCGGCAGGGGGCTCGGCCCTCCACTTT. Translation gives CASSLFPAGGSALHF.

This chain connects TRBV9 to TRBJ2-7; tentative D call: TRBD2 (6 bases). CDR1 is SGDLS and CDR2 is YYNGEE in the germline V gene. The CDR3 totals 16 residues. Trimming left V 4 bases short and J 2 bases short, with 19 bases between. In DNA form, the CDR3 reads TGTGCCAGCAGCTTTCGGGAGAATCAAGCACCCTACGAGCAGTACTTC. As protein: CASSFRENQAPYEQYF.

This chain joins TRBV3-1 (or the pseudogene TRBV3-2) and TRBJ1-6, with TRBD1 as a possible D gene (6 bases). Trimming stripped 0 bases from V and 7 bases from J, with 22 bases between. The CDR3 consists of 19 residues. CDR1 and CDR2 from the germline V gene are LGHDT and YNNKEL (reference sequence). In DNA form, the CDR3 reads TGTGCCAGCAGCCAAGATTCGGGACTAGGGGGGGCCTGGAATTCACCCCTCCACTTT. Its translation is CASSQDSGLGGAWNSPLHF.

In this sample, this clone turned up once. The chain joins TRBV2 to TRBJ2-5, with 8 nucleotides matching TRBD2. Germline V CDR1 and CDR2: SNHLY, FYNNEI. The CDR3 extends over 15 amino acids. Germline trimming cut 4 bases from V and 3 bases from J; bases unmatched to any gene: 7. The CDR3 nucleotides read TGTGCCAGCAGTGGGCCTAGCGGGTTTAAAGAGACCCAGTACTTC. Its translation: CASSGPSGFKETQYF.

The J gene is TRBJ1-1, the V gene TRBV28; D is unresolved. CDR1 is MDHEN and CDR2 is SYDVKM in the germline V gene. This CDR3 has 17 residues. V was clipped by 8 bases and J by 1 base, with 23 bases between them. The CDR3 nucleotides read TGTGCCAGCGGAGAGAACCTTCCGGAGGTTACGAACACTGAAGCTTTCTTT. Translated, it gives CASGENLPEVTNTEAFF.

This clone was counted only a few times. The rearrangement links TRBV3-1 (or the pseudogene TRBV3-2) to TRBJ1-2, with D possibly being TRBD1 (5 bases). The CDR3 totals 18 residues. The germline V gene encodes CDR1 LGHDT and CDR2 YNNKEL (reference sequence). V shed 1 base and J shed 3 bases, with 21 bases lying between them. CDR3 in amino acids: CASSQVLKGHRSDYGYTF. The CDR3 DNA reads TGTGCCAGCAGCCAAGTCCTCAAGGGGCACCGGTCGGACTATGGCTACACCTTC.